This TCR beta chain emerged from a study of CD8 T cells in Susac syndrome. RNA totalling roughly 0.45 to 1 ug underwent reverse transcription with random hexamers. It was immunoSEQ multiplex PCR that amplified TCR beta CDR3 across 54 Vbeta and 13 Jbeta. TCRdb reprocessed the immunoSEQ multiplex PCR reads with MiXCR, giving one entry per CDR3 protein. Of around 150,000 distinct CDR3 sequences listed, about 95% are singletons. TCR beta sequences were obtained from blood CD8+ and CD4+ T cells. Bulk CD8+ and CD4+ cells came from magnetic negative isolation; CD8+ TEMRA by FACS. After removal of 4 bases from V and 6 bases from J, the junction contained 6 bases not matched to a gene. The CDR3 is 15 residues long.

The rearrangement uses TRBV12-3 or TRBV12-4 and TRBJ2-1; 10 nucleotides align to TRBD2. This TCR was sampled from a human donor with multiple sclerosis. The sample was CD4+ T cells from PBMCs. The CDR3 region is CASSSGAGGINEQFF. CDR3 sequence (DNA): TGTGCCAGCAGTTCAGGAGCGGGAGGGATCAATGAGCAGTTCTTC.